The clone carrying this T cell receptor (beta chain) was seen ten or more times. The sample originates from a study of molecular identifiers for immune sequencing clone quantification. Study-level information: RNA, taken in replicates from about 19,000 or 110,000 naive CD8 cells, was split five ways, with four sequenced.

The bulk TCR libraries were made with methods described before and with listed TCR primers. TCRdb used MiXCR to reprocess the PCR reads, holding one entry per CDR3 protein. Of nearly 650,000 distinct CDR3 sequences listed, around 25% are singletons. This CDR3 is built from 15 residues. The germline gives CDR1 SEHNR, CDR2 FQNEAQ (reference sequence). Germline trimming cut 3 bases from V and 6 bases from J; bases unmatched to any gene: 9. CD8+CD4-CCR7+CD45RA+ sorting gave the naive CD8 T cells. The specimen sequenced was naive CD8+ T cells from blood, with Jurkat cell RNA spiked in. Subset reported: FACS-sorted CD8+CD4-CCR7+CD45RA+ naive T cells. The J gene is TRBJ2-3, the V gene TRBV7-9; TRBD2 aligns across 7 bases. The receptor was isolated from a human donor in good health. Some libraries in this study had Jurkat cell RNA spiked in. The CDR3 DNA is TGTGCCAGCAGCTTGTTCGGCGGGAGCAGCGATACGCAGTATTTT. It is translated as CASSLFGGSSDTQYF.